Below, 5 T cell receptor beta chains from the same sample are listed, as sequenced in a study of cytomegalovirus exposure and HLA in healthy donors. Vbeta (60) and Jbeta (13) primers were used in the PCR. The data were produced by immunoSEQ multiplex PCR, yet TCRdb's version contains in-frame clones alone and is incomplete. Of some 90,000 clones in the sample, just under 80% are singletons; the top ten hold 4.4%. Sequenced: PBMCs. The receptors stem from a male donor in good health and CMV-seropositive.

This chain joins TRBV30 and TRBJ2-1, with a weak D call TRBD1 (6 bases). V lost 0 bases to trimming and J lost 0 bases, with 12 bases between them. This CDR3 region has 16 residues. Germline lookup yields CDR1 GTSNPN and CDR2 SVGIG (reference sequence). CDR3 loop: CAWSVPLGGSYNEQFF. The CDR3 DNA reads TGTGCCTGGAGTGTACCTCTAGGGGGCTCCTACAATGAGCAGTTCTTC.

The V call is TRBV7-9, the J call TRBJ1-2, with 7 bases aligning to TRBD1. Germline CDR1 and CDR2: SEHNR and FQNEAQ (reference sequence). The CDR3 is 15 residues long. V lost 4 bases and J lost 2; bases outside the gene matches: 7. CDR3 sequence: CASSSGGTENYGYTF. The CDR3 DNA follows: TGTGCCAGCAGCTCGGGAGGGACAGAGAACTATGGCTACACCTTC. The variable domain in full, with the rest retrieved from reference TRBV7-9 and TRBJ1-2, is DTGVSQNPRHKITKRGQNVTFRCDPISEHNRLYWYRQTLGQGPEFLTYFQNEAQLEKSRLLSDRFSAERPKGSFSTLEIQRTEQGDSAMYLCASSSGGTENYGYTFGSGTRLTVV.

This clone was found once. V gene TRBV2 combines with J gene TRBJ1-5; D uncertain. Trimming left V 4 bases short and J 3 bases short, with 7 bases between. Germline CDR1 is SNHLY and CDR2 is FYNNEI. The CDR3 is 13 residues long. The CDR3 DNA is TGTGCCAGCAGTGGAACAGTCAATCAGCCCCAGCATTTT. Residues: CASSGTVNQPQHF.

This chain links TRBV19 with TRBJ2-3; possible D gene TRBD2, 7 bases. Germline V CDR1 and CDR2: LNHDA, SQIVND (reference sequence). This CDR3 is 14 amino acids long. The germline V and J ends were trimmed by 2 bases and 7 bases, with 13 bases remaining between them. DNA for the CDR3: TGTGCCAGTAGTATAAGGGGGGGAGAGAATACGCAGTATTTT. Translated, it gives CASSIRGGENTQYF.

This rearrangement joins TRBV28 to TRBJ2-7, with 7 bases aligning to TRBD2. The CDR3 runs 14 residues. Losses at the gene ends were 7 bases for V and 0 bases for J; bases not matched to a gene: 6. CDR1 is MDHEN, CDR2 SYDVKM, per germline. The chain's CDR3 is CASNERLASYEQYF. DNA for the CDR3: TGTGCCAGCAATGAGAGACTAGCCTCCTACGAGCAGTACTTC.